This T cell receptor beta chain was obtained from a study of early stage breast cancer tumors. On the study more broadly: ER+/PR+/HER2- status applied to about 75% of the 16 invasive breast tumors.

Each sample had two DNA replicates, 0.45 to 0.65 ug blood or 1.5 ug tissue. Clones were sequenced by immunoSEQ multiplex PCR, and TCRdb holds only the in-frame ones, with some missing. The sample records 45,000 to 60,000 clones, 65% to 90% being singletons. The V segment lost 8 bases and the J segment 4 bases; nucleotides outside the gene matches: 5. Germline V gene data show CDR1 as SNHLY and CDR2 as FYNNEI. The CDR3 runs to 14 residues. Material for sequencing was blood. The clonotype comes from a person aged 50 to 59 with breast cancer. The chain recombines TRBV2 with TRBJ2-1; 10 bases match TRBD2. The CDR3 sequence: CASGASGGYNEQFF. The CDR3 DNA reads TGTGCCAGCGGAGCTAGCGGGGGATACAATGAGCAGTTCTTC.